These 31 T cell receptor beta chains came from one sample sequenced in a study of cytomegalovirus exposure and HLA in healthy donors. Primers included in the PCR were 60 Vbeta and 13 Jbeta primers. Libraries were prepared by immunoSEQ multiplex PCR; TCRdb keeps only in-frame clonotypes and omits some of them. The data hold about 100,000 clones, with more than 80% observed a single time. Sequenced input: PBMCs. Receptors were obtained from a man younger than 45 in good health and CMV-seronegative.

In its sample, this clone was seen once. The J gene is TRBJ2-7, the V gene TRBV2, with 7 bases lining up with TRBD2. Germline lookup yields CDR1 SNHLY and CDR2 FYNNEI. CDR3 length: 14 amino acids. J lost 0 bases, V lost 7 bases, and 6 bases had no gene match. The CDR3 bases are TGTGCCAGCATGGGGGGGGGACTCTCCTACGAGCAGTACTTC. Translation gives CASMGGGLSYEQYF.

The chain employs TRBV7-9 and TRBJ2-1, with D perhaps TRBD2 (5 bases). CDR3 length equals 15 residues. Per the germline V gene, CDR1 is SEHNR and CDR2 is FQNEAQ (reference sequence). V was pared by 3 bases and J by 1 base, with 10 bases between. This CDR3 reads CASSLGSASYNEQFF. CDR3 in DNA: TGTGCCAGCAGCTTGGGGAGCGCTTCCTACAATGAGCAGTTCTTC. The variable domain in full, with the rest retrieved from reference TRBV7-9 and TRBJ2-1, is DTGVSQNPRHKITKRGQNVTFRCDPISEHNRLYWYRQTLGQGPEFLTYFQNEAQLEKSRLLSDRFSAERPKGSFSTLEIQRTEQGDSAMYLCASSLGSASYNEQFFGPGTRLTVL.

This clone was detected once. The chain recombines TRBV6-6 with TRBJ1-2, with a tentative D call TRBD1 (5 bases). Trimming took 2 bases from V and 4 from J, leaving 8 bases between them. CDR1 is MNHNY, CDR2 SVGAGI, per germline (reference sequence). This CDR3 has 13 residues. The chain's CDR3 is CASSYDSVYGYTF. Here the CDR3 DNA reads TGTGCCAGCAGTTACGACAGCGTCTATGGCTACACCTTC.

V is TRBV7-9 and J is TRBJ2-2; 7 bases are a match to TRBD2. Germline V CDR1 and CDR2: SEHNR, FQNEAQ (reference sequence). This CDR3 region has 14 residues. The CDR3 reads CSTAGAMNTGELFF. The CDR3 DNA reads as TGTTCCACCGCGGGAGCTATGAACACCGGGGAGCTGTTTTTT.

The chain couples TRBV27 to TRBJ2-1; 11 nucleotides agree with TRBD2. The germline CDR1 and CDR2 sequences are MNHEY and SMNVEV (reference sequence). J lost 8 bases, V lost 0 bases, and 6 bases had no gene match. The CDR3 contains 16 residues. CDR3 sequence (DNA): TGTGCCAGCAGTTTATCCGGAATAGCGGGGGGGCATGAGCAGTTCTTC. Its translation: CASSLSGIAGGHEQFF.

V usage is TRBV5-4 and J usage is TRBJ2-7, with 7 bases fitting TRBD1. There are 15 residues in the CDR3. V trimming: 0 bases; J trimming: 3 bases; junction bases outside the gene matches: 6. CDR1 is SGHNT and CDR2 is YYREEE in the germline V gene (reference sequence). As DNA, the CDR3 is TGTGCCAGCAGCTTGGGACAGGGCAACTACTACGAGCAGTACTTC. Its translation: CASSLGQGNYYEQYF.

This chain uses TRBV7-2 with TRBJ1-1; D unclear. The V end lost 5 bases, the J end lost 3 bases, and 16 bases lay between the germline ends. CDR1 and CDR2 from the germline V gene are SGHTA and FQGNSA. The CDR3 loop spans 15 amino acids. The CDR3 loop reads CASSPDGRDYTEAFF. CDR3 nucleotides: TGTGCCAGCAGCCCGGACGGGAGAGATTACACTGAAGCTTTCTTT.

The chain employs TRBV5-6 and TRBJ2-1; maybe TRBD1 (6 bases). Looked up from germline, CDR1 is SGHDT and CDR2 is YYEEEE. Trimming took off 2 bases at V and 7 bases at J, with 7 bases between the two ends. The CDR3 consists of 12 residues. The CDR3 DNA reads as TGTGCCAGCAGCTTAGGGGGAAATGAGCAGTTCTTC. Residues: CASSLGGNEQFF.

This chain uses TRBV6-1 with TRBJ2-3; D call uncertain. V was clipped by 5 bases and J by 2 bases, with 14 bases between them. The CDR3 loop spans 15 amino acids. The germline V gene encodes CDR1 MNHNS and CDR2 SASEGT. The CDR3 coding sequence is TGTGCCAGCAGTAGTGGGCAGCAGAACACAGATACGCAGTATTTT. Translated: CASSSGQQNTDTQYF.

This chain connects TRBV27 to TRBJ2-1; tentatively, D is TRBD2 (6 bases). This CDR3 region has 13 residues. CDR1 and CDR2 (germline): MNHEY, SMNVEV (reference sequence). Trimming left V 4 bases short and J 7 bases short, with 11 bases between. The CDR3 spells CASSSGRGNEQFF. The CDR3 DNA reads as TGTGCCAGCAGTTCCGGGCGGGGTAATGAGCAGTTCTTC.

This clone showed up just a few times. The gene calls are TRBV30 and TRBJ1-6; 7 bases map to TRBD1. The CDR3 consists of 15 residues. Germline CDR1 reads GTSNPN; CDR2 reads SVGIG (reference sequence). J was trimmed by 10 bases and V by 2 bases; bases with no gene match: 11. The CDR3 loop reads CAWSSMTGRYSPLHF. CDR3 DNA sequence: TGTGCCTGGAGTTCGATGACAGGGCGGTACTCACCCCTCCACTTT. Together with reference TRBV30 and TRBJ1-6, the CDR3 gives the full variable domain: SQTIHQWPATLVQPVGSPLSLECTVEGTSNPNLYWYRQAAGRGLQLLFYSVGIGQISSEVPQNLSASRPQDRQFILSSKKLLLSDSGFYLCAWSSMTGRYSPLHFGNGTRLTVT.

The CDR3 reads CASSPPGGITYEQYF. The CDR3 DNA reads TGCGCCAGCAGCCCCCCAGGCGGGATCACCTACGAGCAGTACTTC. V usage is TRBV5-1 and J usage is TRBJ2-7; perhaps TRBD2 as D (6 bases). The V gene lost 4 bases and the J gene lost 2 bases, with 16 bases spanning the gap. Germline V gene lookup returns CDR1 SGHRS and CDR2 YFSETQ. CDR3 length equals 15 residues.

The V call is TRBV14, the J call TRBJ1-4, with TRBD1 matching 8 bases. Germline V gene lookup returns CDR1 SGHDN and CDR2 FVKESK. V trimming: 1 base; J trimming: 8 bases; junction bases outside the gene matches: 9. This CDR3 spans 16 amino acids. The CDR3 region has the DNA TGTGCCAGCAGCCAAGGACAGACAGGGGCCAGGGAAAAACTGTTTTTT. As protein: CASSQGQTGAREKLFF.

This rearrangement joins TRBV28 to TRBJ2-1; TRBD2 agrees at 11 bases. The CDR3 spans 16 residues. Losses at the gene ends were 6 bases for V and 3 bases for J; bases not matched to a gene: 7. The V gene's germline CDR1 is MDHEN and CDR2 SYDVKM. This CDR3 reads CASRPLTSGGYNEQFF. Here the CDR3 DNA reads TGTGCCAGCAGACCCCTCACTAGCGGGGGCTACAATGAGCAGTTCTTC.

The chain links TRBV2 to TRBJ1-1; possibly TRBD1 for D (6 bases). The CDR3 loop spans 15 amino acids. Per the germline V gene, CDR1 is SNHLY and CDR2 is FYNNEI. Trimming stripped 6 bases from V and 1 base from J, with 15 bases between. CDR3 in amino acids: CASSRLRGTNTEAFF. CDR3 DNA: TGTGCCAGCAGCAGACTCAGGGGCACGAACACTGAAGCTTTCTTT.

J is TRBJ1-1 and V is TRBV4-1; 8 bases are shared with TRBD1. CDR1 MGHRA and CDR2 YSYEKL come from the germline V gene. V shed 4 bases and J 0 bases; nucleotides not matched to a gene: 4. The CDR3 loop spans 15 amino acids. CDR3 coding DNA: TGCGCCAGCAGCCTTGACAGGGGTGTGAACACTGAAGCTTTCTTT. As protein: CASSLDRGVNTEAFF.

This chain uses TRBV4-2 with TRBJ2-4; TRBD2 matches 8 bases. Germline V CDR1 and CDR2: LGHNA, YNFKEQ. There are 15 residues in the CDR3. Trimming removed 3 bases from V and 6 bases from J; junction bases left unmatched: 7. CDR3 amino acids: CASSQTGGPGNIQYF. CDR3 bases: TGTGCCAGCAGCCAGACGGGGGGGCCGGGAAACATTCAGTACTTC.

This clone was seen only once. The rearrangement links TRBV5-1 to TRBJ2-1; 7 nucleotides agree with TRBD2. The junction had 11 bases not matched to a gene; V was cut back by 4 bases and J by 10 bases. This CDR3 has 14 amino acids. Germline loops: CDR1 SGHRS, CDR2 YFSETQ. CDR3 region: CASSAGTKGGEQFF. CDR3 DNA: TGCGCCAGCAGCGCCGGGACTAAAGGAGGCGAGCAGTTCTTC.

CDR3 residues: CASSPGGKGEAFF. The CDR3 DNA sequence: TGTGCCAGCAGCCCCGGCGGGAAGGGTGAAGCTTTCTTT. V and J are TRBV13 and TRBJ1-1; D not resolved. The germline gives CDR1 PRHDT, CDR2 FYEKMQ (reference sequence). Trimming removed 5 bases at V and 7 bases at J, with 14 bases between. The CDR3 contains 13 residues.

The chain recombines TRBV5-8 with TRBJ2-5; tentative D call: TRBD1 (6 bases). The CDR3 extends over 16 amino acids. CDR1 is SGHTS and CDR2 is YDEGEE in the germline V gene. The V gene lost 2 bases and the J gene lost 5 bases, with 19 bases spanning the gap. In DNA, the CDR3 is TGTGCCAGCAGCTTTAGGGACAAAATGTTGGGGGAGACCCAGTACTTC. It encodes CASSFRDKMLGETQYF.

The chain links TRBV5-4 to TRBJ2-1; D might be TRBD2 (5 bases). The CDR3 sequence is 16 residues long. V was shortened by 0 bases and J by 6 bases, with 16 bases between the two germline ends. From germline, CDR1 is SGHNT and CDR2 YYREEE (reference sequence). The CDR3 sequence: CASSLGVKLLVNEQFF. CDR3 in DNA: TGTGCCAGCAGCTTGGGAGTAAAACTACTAGTCAATGAGCAGTTCTTC.

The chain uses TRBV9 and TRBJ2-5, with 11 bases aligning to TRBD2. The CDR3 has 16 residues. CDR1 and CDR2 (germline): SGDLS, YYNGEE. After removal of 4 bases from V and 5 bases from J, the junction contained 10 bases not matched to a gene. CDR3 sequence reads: CASSSLAGGPGETQYF. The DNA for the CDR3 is TGTGCCAGCAGCTCATTAGCGGGGGGGCCCGGGGAGACCCAGTACTTC.

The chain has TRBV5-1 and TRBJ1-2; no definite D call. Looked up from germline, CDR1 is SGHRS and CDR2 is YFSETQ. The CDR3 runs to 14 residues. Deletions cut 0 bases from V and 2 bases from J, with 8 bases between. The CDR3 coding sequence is TGCGCCAGCAGCTTGGATCCGGGGAACTATGGCTACACCTTC. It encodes CASSLDPGNYGYTF.

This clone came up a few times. The CDR3 loop reads CASSLTSDYEQYF. The CDR3 nucleotides read TGCGCCAGCAGCTTGACTAGCGACTACGAGCAGTACTTC. This chain links TRBV5-1 with TRBJ2-7; 7 bases are shared with TRBD2. Per germline, CDR1 SGHRS and CDR2 YFSETQ. Germline trimming cut 1 base from V and 3 bases from J; bases unmatched to any gene: 1. The CDR3 covers 13 residues.

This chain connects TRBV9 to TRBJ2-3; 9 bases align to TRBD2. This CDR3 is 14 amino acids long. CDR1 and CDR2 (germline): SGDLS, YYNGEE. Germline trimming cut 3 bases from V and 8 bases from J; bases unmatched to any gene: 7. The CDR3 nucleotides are TGTGCCAGCAGCGCTAGCGGGGATAAGGGTACGCAGTATTTT. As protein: CASSASGDKGTQYF.

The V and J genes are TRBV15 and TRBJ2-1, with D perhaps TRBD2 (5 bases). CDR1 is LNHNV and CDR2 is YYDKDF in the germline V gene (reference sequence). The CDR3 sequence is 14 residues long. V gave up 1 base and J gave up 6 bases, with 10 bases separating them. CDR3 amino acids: CATSRAKEVNEQFF. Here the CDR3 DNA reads TGTGCCACCAGCAGAGCGAAGGAGGTCAATGAGCAGTTCTTC.

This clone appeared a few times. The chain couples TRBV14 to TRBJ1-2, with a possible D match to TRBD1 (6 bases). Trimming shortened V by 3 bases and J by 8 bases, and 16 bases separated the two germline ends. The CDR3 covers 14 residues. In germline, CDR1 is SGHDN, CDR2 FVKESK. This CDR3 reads CASSQRTRGQGYTF. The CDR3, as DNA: TGTGCCAGCAGCCAGCGAACCAGGGGTCAAGGCTACACCTTC.

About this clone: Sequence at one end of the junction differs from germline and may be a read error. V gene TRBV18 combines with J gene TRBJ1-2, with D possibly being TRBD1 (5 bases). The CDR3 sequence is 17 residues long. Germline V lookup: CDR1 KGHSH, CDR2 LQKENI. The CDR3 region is CASSPVFQVRELGGYTF. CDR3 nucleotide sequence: TGTGCTAGCTCACCGGTTTTTCAAGTCAGGGAATTGGGTGGCTACACCTTC.

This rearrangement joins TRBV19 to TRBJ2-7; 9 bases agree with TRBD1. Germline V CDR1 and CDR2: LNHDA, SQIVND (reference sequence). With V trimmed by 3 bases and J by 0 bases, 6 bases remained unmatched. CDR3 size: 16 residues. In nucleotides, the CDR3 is TGTGCCAGTAGTATTTCAGGGACAGGGAGCTCCTACGAGCAGTACTTC. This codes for CASSISGTGSSYEQYF. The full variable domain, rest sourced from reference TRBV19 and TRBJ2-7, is DGGITQSPKYLFRKEGQNVTLSCEQNLNHDAMYWYRQDPGQGLRLIYYSQIVNDFQKGDIAEGYSVSREKKESFPLTVTSAQKNPTAFYLCASSISGTGSSYEQYFGPGTRLTVT.

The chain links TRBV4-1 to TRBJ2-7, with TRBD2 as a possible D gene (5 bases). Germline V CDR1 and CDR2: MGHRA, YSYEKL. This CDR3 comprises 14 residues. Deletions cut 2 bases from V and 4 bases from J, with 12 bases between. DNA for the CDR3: TGCGCCAGCAGCCAATCGCTAGCTGCTTACGAGCAGTACTTC. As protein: CASSQSLAAYEQYF.

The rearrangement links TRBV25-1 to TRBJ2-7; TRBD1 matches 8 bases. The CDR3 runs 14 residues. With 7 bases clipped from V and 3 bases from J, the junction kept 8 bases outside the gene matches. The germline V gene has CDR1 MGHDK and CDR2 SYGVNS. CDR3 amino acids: CASTLDRGGYEQYF. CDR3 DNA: TGTGCCAGCACCCTCGACAGGGGTGGCTACGAGCAGTACTTC.